The rows below give T cell receptor beta chains drawn from one sample of a study of OX40 agonist ivuxolimab in advanced cancers. The assay was immunoSEQ multiplex PCR, and TCRdb's table has in-frame clones only and misses some. The sample carries some 90,000 clones, roughly nine tenths recorded once. The sequencing here drew on CD4+ or CD8+ T cells sorted from blood, taken in a trial of the OX40 agonist ivuxolimab. These receptors came from an adult with an advanced solid tumor such as melanoma, head and neck, liver or kidney cancer. Both conserved end residues are part of each CDR3. A D gene is named only where the DNA matches it firmly. Part of the rows lack a size; the others show once, few, many or a class for expanded clones.

TRBJ2-1 | NA | NA | TRBV27 | TGTGCCAGCAGTTTATCCGACAGCTCCTACAATGAGCAGTTCTTC | CASSLSDSSYNEQFF
TRBJ2-3 | TRBD1 | NA | TRBV19 | TGTGCCAGTAGCGACAGGGGGAACACAGATACGCAGTATTTT | CASSDRGNTDTQYF
TRBJ1-3 | TRBD1 | NA | TRBV5-1 | TGCGCCAGCAGCTTAACGGGACAGATATCTGGAAACACCATATATTTT | CASSLTGQISGNTIYF
TRBJ2-1 | NA | NA | TRBV4-2 | TGTGCCAGCAGCCAAGGACAGGTATACAATGAGCAGTTCTTC | CASSQGQVYNEQFF
TRBJ2-7 | TRBD1 | NA | TRBV5-8 | TGTGCCAGCAGCGGAGGGGGACAGGGATACTACGAGCAGTACTTC | CASSGGGQGYYEQYF
TRBJ2-3 | TRBD2 | NA | TRBV29-1 | TGCAGCGCTCGGGACTACACAGATACGCAGTATTTT | CSARDYTDTQYF
TRBJ2-5 | NA | NA | TRBV7-2 | TGTGCCAGCAGCTTAGGGCAGGGATTTAAGACCCAGTACTTC | CASSLGQGFKTQYF
TRBJ1-2 | NA | NA | TRBV28 | TGTGCCAGCAATCGCGGACCGAATAACTATGGCTACACCTTC | CASNRGPNNYGYTF
TRBJ2-3 | NA | NA | TRBV27 | TGTGCCAGTGGAGGCAGTGCAGATACGCAGTATTTT | CASGGSADTQYF
TRBJ2-3 | TRBD1 | NA | TRBV11-2 | TGTGCCAGCAGACGGGGCCGAGGGGACAGGGTAACGGCAGATACGCAGTATTTT | CASRRGRGDRVTADTQYF
TRBJ1-1 | NA | NA | TRBV29-1 | TGCAGCGTTGAAGGTCGTGGGGCGAACACTGAAGCTTTCTTT | CSVEGRGANTEAFF
TRBJ2-5 | NA | NA | TRBV4-1 | TGCGCCAGCAGCCCCGGGGCTTATACCGCAGAGACCCAGTACTTC | CASSPGAYTAETQYF
TRBJ2-3 | TRBD2 | few | TRBV7-9 | TGTGCCAGCAGGCCGCAACTAGCGGGAGGGCCAGATACGCAGTATTTT | CASRPQLAGGPDTQYF
TRBJ2-7 | NA | NA | TRBV27 | TGTGCCAGCTCCCGTGGCGGAGCCTACGAGCAGTACTTC | CASSRGGAYEQYF
TRBJ2-1 | TRBD2 | NA | TRBV6-1 | TGTGCCAGCAGTGCGGCTAGCGGGTATGAGCAGTTCTTC | CASSAASGYEQFF
TRBJ2-2 | TRBD2 | once | TRBV2 | TGTGCCAGCAGATCGACTAGCGGGATCTTGGGCACCGGGGAGCTGTTTTTT | CASRSTSGILGTGELFF
TRBJ1-4 | NA | NA | TRBV18 | TGTGCCAGCTCACCCGGGCAGACTGAAAAACTGTTTTTT | CASSPGQTEKLFF
TRBJ2-7 | TRBD1 | NA | TRBV5-3 | TGTGCCAGAAGCTTGCCGGGACAGGGCCCCGTACACGAGCAGTACTTC | CARSLPGQGPVHEQYF